Listed here are 14 T cell receptor beta chains from one sample, sequenced in a study of T cell changes during pregnancy in multiple sclerosis. The table came from immunoSEQ multiplex PCR; TCRdb's copy has only in-frame clones and leaves some out. The sample holds approximately 23,000 clones; approximately 93% are singletons and the top ten take about 0.63%. The sequenced sample was CD4+ T cells from peripheral blood mononuclear cells, obtained after pregnancy. The receptors stem from a female donor in good health, enrolled as a control in a pregnancy study.

The chain employs TRBV9 and TRBJ2-2, with D hard to call. The germline V gene has CDR1 SGDLS and CDR2 YYNGEE. Trimming removed 3 bases at V and 7 bases at J, with 7 bases between. This CDR3 has 12 amino acids. The CDR3 DNA reads as TGTGCCAGCAGCGCCCGACTCGGGGAGCTGTTTTTT. Translating it yields CASSARLGELFF.

The chain couples TRBV7-3 to TRBJ2-1; 10 bases align to TRBD1. The germline V gene has CDR1 SGHTA and CDR2 FQGTGA. The CDR3 runs 13 residues. Trimming at V came to 5 bases and at J to 9 bases, leaving 4 bases not matched to a gene. CDR3 DNA: TGTGCCAGCAGCATGACAGGGGGCGGTGAGCAGTTCTTC. Translation gives CASSMTGGGEQFF.

The table lists this clone with a few counts. The chain has TRBV5-8 and TRBJ2-3; TRBD2 matches 11 bases. CDR1 is SGHTS, CDR2 YDEGEE, per germline. The CDR3 totals 13 residues. The J segment lost 8 bases and the V segment lost 4 bases, leaving 3 bases of the junction unmatched. CDR3 residues: CASSLAGGATQYF. DNA for the CDR3: TGTGCCAGCAGCCTAGCGGGGGGCGCTACGCAGTATTTT.

Comment on this clone: One end of the junction is discordant with germline, which a read error may explain. The rearrangement joins TRBV15 to TRBJ2-4; 8 bases map to TRBD1. Germline V gives CDR1 LNHNV, CDR2 YYDKDF (reference sequence). CDR3 length: 15 amino acids. CDR3 sequence: CATSRDPETGDFKHF. The CDR3 DNA follows: TGTGCCACCAGCAGAGACCCGGAGACAGGGGATTTTAAGCACTTC. The variable domain in full, with the rest retrieved from reference TRBV15 and TRBJ2-4, is DAMVIQNPRYQVTQFGKPVTLSCSQTLNHNVMYWYQQKSSQAPKLLFHYYDKDFNNEADTPDNFQSRRPNTSFCFLDIRSPGLGDTAMYLCATSRDPETGDFKHFGAGTRLSVL.

This sequence joins TRBV11-2 and TRBJ2-5; the match to TRBD2 covers 9 bases. Unmatched junction bases numbered 11, after V lost 0 bases and J lost 6 bases. Germline loops: CDR1 SGHAT, CDR2 FQNNGV. This CDR3 spans 17 amino acids. This chain's CDR3 is CASSLDFQREARKTQYF. The CDR3 DNA reads as TGTGCCAGCAGCTTAGATTTTCAGCGGGAGGCTCGAAAGACCCAGTACTTC.

The chain has TRBV5-1 and TRBJ2-3, with a possible D match to TRBD2 (6 bases). Germline V gene lookup returns CDR1 SGHRS and CDR2 YFSETQ. This CDR3 has 16 residues. V lost 6 bases and J lost 3, with 20 bases in between. CDR3 region: CASTRLGGAMTDTQYF. CDR3 coding DNA: TGCGCCAGCACTCGCCTAGGAGGGGCCATGACAGATACGCAGTATTTT.

The CDR3 DNA is TGTGCCAGCAGCGTTCGGTCTAGCTCCTACGAGCAGTACTTC. The encoded protein is CASSVRSSSYEQYF. The chain links TRBV9 to TRBJ2-7; D ambiguous. Deletions cut 2 bases from V and 0 bases from J, with 9 bases between. This CDR3 has 14 residues. Germline CDR1 is SGDLS and CDR2 is YYNGEE.

V is TRBV5-6 and J is TRBJ1-6, with D possibly being TRBD1 (6 bases). The CDR3 consists of 15 residues. The V gene lost 4 bases and the J gene lost 9 bases, with 17 bases spanning the gap. Germline assignment: CDR1 SGHDT and CDR2 YYEEEE. The CDR3 coding sequence is TGTGCCAGCAGCGGACAGTTGGGGGTCATTTCACCCCTCCACTTT. As protein: CASSGQLGVISPLHF.

The V gene is TRBV28, the J gene TRBJ1-2; D remains unclear. Trimming cost V 3 bases and J 4 bases, with 9 bases left between them. The CDR3 consists of 13 residues. Germline lookup yields CDR1 MDHEN and CDR2 SYDVKM. This CDR3 is CASSLTSGYGYTF. The CDR3, as DNA: TGTGCCAGCAGTTTGACTTCGGGCTATGGCTACACCTTC.

This sequence joins TRBV6-6 and TRBJ1-4; 7 nucleotides align to TRBD1. With V trimmed by 6 bases and J by 2 bases, 3 bases remained unmatched. Germline CDR1 MNHNY, CDR2 SVGAGI (reference sequence). The CDR3 loop spans 14 amino acids. The DNA of the CDR3 is TGTGCCAGCAGAACAGGGGTCACTAATGAAAAACTGTTTTTT. Translated, it gives CASRTGVTNEKLFF.

The rearrangement joins TRBV28 to TRBJ1-5; D is ambiguous. The CDR3 is made up of 14 amino acids. Trimming removed 0 bases at V and 7 bases at J, with 10 bases between. Germline CDR1 and CDR2: MDHEN and SYDVKM. The CDR3 DNA follows: TGTGCCAGCAGTTTATGGGCAGGAAAACAGCCCCAGCATTTT. Protein sequence: CASSLWAGKQPQHF.

The chain couples TRBV7-3 to TRBJ2-5; weak D call: TRBD2 (7 bases). Germline V lookup: CDR1 SGHTA, CDR2 FQGTGA. V was trimmed by 0 bases and J by 4 bases, leaving 9 bases between them. The CDR3 consists of 14 residues. The CDR3 DNA reads as TGTGCCAGCAGCTTAACGGGGGGGCTAGAGACCCAGTACTTC. Protein: CASSLTGGLETQYF.

The rearrangement uses TRBV13 and TRBJ2-2; 8 bases line up with TRBD2. The germline V gene encodes CDR1 PRHDT and CDR2 FYEKMQ (reference sequence). The CDR3 runs to 18 residues. J gave up 3 bases and V 7 bases, and 16 bases lay outside the gene matches. The CDR3 DNA is TGTGCCAGCATGGTCACCGGGAGACTAGCGACCTACACCGGGGAGCTGTTTTTT. Its protein product is CASMVTGRLATYTGELFF.

Only a few counts were recorded for this clone. The CDR3 sequence: CASSPRQEPNYEQYF. The CDR3 region has the DNA TGTGCCAGCAGCCCCCGACAGGAACCGAACTACGAGCAGTACTTC. The chain combines TRBV25-1 with TRBJ2-7; maybe TRBD1 (6 bases). This CDR3 comprises 15 residues. Germline assignment: CDR1 MGHDK and CDR2 SYGVNS. The V gene lost 6 bases and the J gene lost 3 bases, with 18 bases spanning the gap.